The 12 T cell receptor beta chains given below trace back to one sample, sequenced in a study of T cell responses to AZD1222 COVID-19 vaccine. The assay was immunoSEQ multiplex PCR, and TCRdb's table has in-frame clones only and misses some. Of about 83,000 clones listed, around 89% are singletons. Material: peripheral blood, obtained on day 0 of MenACWY control vaccination. These receptors were collected from an adult in good health.

The gene calls are TRBV5-1 and TRBJ1-1; TRBD1 is a possible D gene (5 bases). Between the trimmed V and J ends, which lost 0 bases and 0 bases, there was a span of 9 bases. Germline CDR1 is SGHRS and CDR2 is YFSETQ. The CDR3 contains 15 residues. The CDR3, as DNA: TGCGCCAGCAGCTTGGCCGGGACCGTGAACACTGAAGCTTTCTTT. Its protein product is CASSLAGTVNTEAFF.

The V and J genes are TRBV4-1 and TRBJ1-1; D ambiguous. CDR3 length: 13 residues. CDR1 and CDR2 from the germline V gene are MGHRA and YSYEKL. V was cut by 0 bases and J by 4 bases, with 6 bases left in between. CDR3 amino acids: CASSQDESTEAFF. CDR3 in DNA: TGCGCCAGCAGCCAAGATGAAAGCACTGAAGCTTTCTTT.

The rearrangement links TRBV6-2 or TRBV6-3 to TRBJ2-7; tentatively, D is TRBD1 or TRBD2 (5 bases each). Trimming took off 5 bases at V and 5 bases at J, with 22 bases between the two ends. The CDR3 covers 16 residues. CDR1 and CDR2 (germline): MNHEY, SVGEGT. The CDR3 DNA reads TGTGCCAGCAGTCAACTACCCGGGACCCCTTTCCACGAGCAGTACTTC. This translates into CASSQLPGTPFHEQYF.

CDR3 nucleotide sequence: TGTGCCATCAGTGTCATACCGGGACAGGGAAGCCACGAGCAGTACTTC. As protein: CAISVIPGQGSHEQYF. The V and J genes are TRBV10-3 and TRBJ2-7; 9 bases fit TRBD1. The CDR3 loop spans 16 amino acids. V lost 4 bases, J lost 5 bases, and 12 bases stayed unmatched. Germline CDR1 reads ENHRY; CDR2 reads SYGVKD.

The chain links TRBV9 to TRBJ2-6, with a tentative D call TRBD1 (6 bases). This CDR3 region has 18 residues. Germline V CDR1 and CDR2: SGDLS, YYNGEE. The V gene lost 5 bases and the J gene lost 0 bases, with 18 bases spanning the gap. This chain's CDR3 is CASSALGTLHSGANVLTF. The CDR3 region has the DNA TGTGCCAGCAGTGCCCTAGGGACACTCCACTCTGGGGCCAACGTCCTGACTTTC. The full variable domain, completed using reference TRBV9 and TRBJ2-6, is DSGVTQTPKHLITATGQRVTLRCSPRSGDLSVYWYQQSLDQGLQFLIQYYNGEERAKGNILERFSAQQFPDLHSELNLSSLELGDSALYFCASSALGTLHSGANVLTFGAGSRLTVL.

The V gene is TRBV10-3, the J gene TRBJ2-5, with D perhaps TRBD2 (6 bases). CDR1 and CDR2 (germline): ENHRY, SYGVKD. The CDR3 consists of 13 residues. V was trimmed by 4 bases and J by 2 bases, leaving 8 bases between them. This CDR3 is CAISGGAQETQYF. The DNA of the CDR3 is TGTGCCATCAGTGGCGGGGCTCAAGAGACCCAGTACTTC.

Of note for this clone: One junction end does not reproduce the germline sequence, and a read error may be involved. This chain uses TRBV27 with TRBJ2-1, with D perhaps TRBD1 (7 bases). Per the germline V gene, CDR1 is MNHEY and CDR2 is SMNVEV (reference sequence). CDR3 size: 13 residues. CDR3 region: CARRGTAGNEQFF. The CDR3 DNA reads as TGCGCCCGGCGAGGGACAGCGGGCAATGAGCAGTTCTTC.

This clone was seen just once. The chain employs TRBV18 and TRBJ2-2; a weak D match, TRBD1 (6 bases). The CDR3 is made up of 16 amino acids. Trimming cost V 1 base and J 1 base, with 10 bases left between them. From germline, CDR1 is KGHSH and CDR2 LQKENI. CDR3 coding DNA: TGTGCCAGCTCACCACTCGAACAGGGGAACACCGGGGAGCTGTTTTTT. Its protein product is CASSPLEQGNTGELFF. The variable domain in full, completed from reference TRBV18 and TRBJ2-2, reads NAGVMQNPRHLVRRRGQEARLRCSPMKGHSHVYWYRQLPEEGLKFMVYLQKENIIDESGMPKERFSAEFPKEGPSILRIQQVVRGDSAAYFCASSPLEQGNTGELFFGEGSRLTVL.

The V call is TRBV9, the J call TRBJ2-5; D is perhaps TRBD1 or TRBD2 (5 bases each). The CDR3 consists of 17 residues. CDR1 is SGDLS and CDR2 is YYNGEE in the germline V gene. Trimming cost V 0 bases and J 2 bases, with 17 bases left between them. CDR3 nucleotides: TGTGCCAGCAGCGTAGGCTCGACGGGAAAGGGGCAAGAGACCCAGTACTTC. The encoded protein is CASSVGSTGKGQETQYF.

V gene TRBV4-2 combines with J gene TRBJ1-4; tentatively, D is TRBD1 (5 bases). V was clipped by 7 bases and J by 10 bases, with 16 bases between them. The germline V gene encodes CDR1 LGHNA and CDR2 YNFKEQ. This CDR3 has 13 amino acids. CDR3 region: CASKLLGGGKLFF. CDR3 nucleotides: TGTGCCAGCAAATTACTGGGTGGGGGAAAACTGTTTTTT.

This chain connects TRBV6-5 to TRBJ2-3, with a weak D call TRBD2 (6 bases). The CDR3 runs 15 residues. The germline V gene has CDR1 MNHEY and CDR2 SVGAGI. V lost 8 bases, J lost 0 bases, and 15 bases lay in between. Here the CDR3 reads CASGRAAGSTDTQYF. CDR3 nucleotides: TGTGCCAGCGGGAGAGCAGCGGGTAGCACAGATACGCAGTATTTT.

The CDR3 nucleotides are TGTGCCAGCAGTCCAAGGGGGTACGAGCAGTACTTC. It yields the protein CASSPRGYEQYF. The gene calls are TRBV6-6 and TRBJ2-7; D perhaps matches TRBD1 (6 bases). The V gene lost 5 bases and the J gene lost 4 bases, with 9 bases spanning the gap. CDR1 is MNHNY and CDR2 is SVGAGI in the germline V gene (reference sequence). The length of the CDR3 is 12 residues.